The sequence of this T cell receptor beta chain was determined in a study of blood T cell repertoires in COVID-19. Study information: COVID-19 samples collected from the United States, Italy and Spain covered acute and convalescent phases.

V dropped 3 bases and J dropped 9; count of bases not matched to a gene: 17. This CDR3 is 17 amino acids long. Germline lookup yields CDR1 LGHDT and CDR2 YNNKEL (reference sequence). Donors were grouped by their self-reported clinical history. Within 2 weeks before study entry, exposed participants met a COVID-19 case. The protocol was immunoSEQ multiplex PCR, while the TCRdb copy is restricted to in-frame clones and leaves out a portion. The sample includes 250,000 to 300,000 clones, roughly 80% of them seen just once. This sequence originates from a man between 40 and 49 years old who had been exposed to COVID-19. V usage is TRBV3-1 (or the pseudogene TRBV3-2) and J usage is TRBJ2-1; the match to TRBD2 covers 7 bases. Source material: PBMCs or T cells enriched from blood (not recorded which). The CDR3 DNA follows: TGTGCCAGCAGCCACATTTCTAGCGGAGGTACCGCCGGTGAGCAGTTCTTC. Encoded protein: CASSHISSGGTAGEQFF.